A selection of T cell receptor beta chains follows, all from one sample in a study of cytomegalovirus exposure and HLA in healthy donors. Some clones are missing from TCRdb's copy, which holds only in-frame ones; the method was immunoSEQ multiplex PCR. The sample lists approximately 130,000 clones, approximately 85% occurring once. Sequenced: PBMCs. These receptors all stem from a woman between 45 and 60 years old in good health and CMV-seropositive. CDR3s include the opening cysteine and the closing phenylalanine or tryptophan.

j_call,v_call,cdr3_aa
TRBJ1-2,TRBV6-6,CASSYDRDWYGYTF
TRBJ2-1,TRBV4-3,CASSQVLQGEDEQFF
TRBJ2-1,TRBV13,CASSWDRDEQFF
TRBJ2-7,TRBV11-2,CASSPQTGTYEQYF
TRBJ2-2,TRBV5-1,CASSPSQGFTGELFF
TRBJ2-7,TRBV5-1,CASSLVGQGAGSYEQYF
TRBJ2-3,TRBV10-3,CAISAGQRTDTQYF
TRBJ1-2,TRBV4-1,CASSQVRGNYGYTF
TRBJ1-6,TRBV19,CASTGGNSPLHF
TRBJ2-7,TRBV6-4,CASSDSGTSGPDEQYF
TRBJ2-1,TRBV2,CASSPLESVTTEQFF
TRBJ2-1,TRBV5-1,CASSLQGAGSYNEQFF
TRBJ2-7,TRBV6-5,CASSPRQYEQYF
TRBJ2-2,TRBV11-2,CASSLQTGVNTGELFF
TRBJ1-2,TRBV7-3,CASSLTPDQGGYTF
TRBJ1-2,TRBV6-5,CASSYGPLAESYGYTF
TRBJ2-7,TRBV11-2,CASSFSGKSYEQYF
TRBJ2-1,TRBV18,CASSPLYEQFF
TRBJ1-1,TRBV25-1,CASSEYRQGNTEAFF
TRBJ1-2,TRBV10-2,CASSGSRANYGYTF
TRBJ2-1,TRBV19,CASSTGQGTYNEQFF
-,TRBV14,CASSQDVFYEQYF
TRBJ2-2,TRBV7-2,CASGLAGGRELFF
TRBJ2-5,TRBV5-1,CASSLVSGGAETQYF
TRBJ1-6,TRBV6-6,CASSYARKDSPLHF